The 26 T cell receptor beta chains in this list originate from one sample, sequenced in a study of CD8 T cells in Susac syndrome. Random hexamers served to reverse transcribe roughly 0.45 to 1 ug RNA. TCRdb reanalysed the immunoSEQ multiplex PCR reads using MiXCR and keeps one entry per CDR3 protein. The data show approximately 110,000 distinct CDR3 sequences, about 93% seen once. Input material: CD4+ T cells from PBMCs. These receptors were taken from a human donor in good health.

The chain has TRBV2 and TRBJ2-2; no firm D call. This CDR3 spans 14 amino acids. Germline assignment: CDR1 SNHLY and CDR2 FYNNEI. V lost 7 bases, J lost 3 bases, and 12 bases lay in between. CDR3 in amino acids: CASKGRRDTGELFF. The CDR3 coding sequence is TGTGCCAGCAAAGGTAGAAGGGACACCGGGGAGCTGTTTTTT.

The chain carries TRBV10-3 and TRBJ1-5, with D perhaps TRBD1 (5 bases). This CDR3 contains 14 residues. Germline assignment: CDR1 ENHRY and CDR2 SYGVKD. The V and J ends lost 6 bases and 7 bases respectively, with 16 bases between them. The CDR3 sequence is CAISGDPTGQPQHF. Here the CDR3 DNA reads TGTGCCATCAGCGGGGACCCCACCGGGCAGCCCCAGCATTTT.

The chain links TRBV5-1 to TRBJ2-5; D remains unclear. The germline V gene encodes CDR1 SGHRS and CDR2 YFSETQ. The CDR3 has 12 amino acids. V was clipped by 2 bases and J by 5 bases, with 7 bases between them. CDR3 sequence: CASSLRKETQYF. DNA for the CDR3: TGCGCCAGCAGCTTAAGGAAGGAGACCCAGTACTTC.

This chain uses TRBV6-2 or TRBV6-3 with TRBJ1-2; D is uncertain. The CDR3 has 13 residues. Germline CDR1 reads MNHEY; CDR2 reads SVGEGT. V was trimmed by 2 bases and J by 7 bases, leaving 11 bases between them. The CDR3 loop reads CASSYTAEGGYTF. Written as DNA, the CDR3 is TGTGCCAGCAGTTACACGGCGGAAGGTGGCTACACCTTC.

The rearrangement links TRBV4-2 to TRBJ2-7; D gene unclear. V was trimmed by 0 bases and J by 6 bases, leaving 12 bases between them. This CDR3 is built from 14 residues. Germline-derived CDR1 and CDR2 are LGHNA and YNFKEQ. The CDR3 sequence is CASSQEVGSREQYF. The CDR3 coding sequence is TGTGCCAGCAGCCAAGAAGTAGGTAGCCGCGAGCAGTACTTC.

This chain links TRBV7-2 with TRBJ2-1; tentative D call: TRBD2 (6 bases). The V end was cut by 0 bases, the J end by 4 bases, with 13 bases between. The germline gives CDR1 SGHTA, CDR2 FQGNSA. The CDR3 loop spans 16 amino acids. The CDR3 DNA follows: TGTGCCAGCAGCTTAGCTCTGCCGCGGGATTACAATGAGCAGTTCTTC. Translated: CASSLALPRDYNEQFF. Complete variable domain (other parts from reference TRBV7-2 and TRBJ2-1): GAGVSQSPSNKVTEKGKDVELRCDPISGHTALYWYRQSLGQGLEFLIYFQGNSAPDKSGLPSDRFSAERTGGSVSTLTIQRTQQEDSAVYLCASSLALPRDYNEQFFGPGTRLTVL.

The chain has TRBV29-1 and TRBJ2-1; D assignment may be TRBD1 or TRBD2 (6 bases each). The CDR3 sequence is 10 residues long. V shed 2 bases and J shed 12 bases, with 8 bases lying between them. Germline lookup yields CDR1 SQVTM and CDR2 ANQGSEA. The CDR3 coding sequence is TGCAGCGTTGAAAAGGGGGGGCAGTTCTTC. Its translation: CSVEKGGQFF.

With regard to this clonotype: At one of its ends the junction is not consistent with the germline gene, which may arise from a read error. This chain connects TRBV29-1 to TRBJ1-1, with D hard to call. Germline V gene data show CDR1 as SQVTM and CDR2 as ANQGSEA. The CDR3 covers 12 residues. CDR3 in DNA: TGCAGCGTTGCCAACCTGAACACTGAAGTTTTCTTT. It specifies CSVANLNTEVFF. The whole variable domain, filled in from reference TRBV29-1 and TRBJ1-1, reads SAVISQKPSRDICQRGTSLTIQCQVDSQVTMMFWYRQQPGQSLTLIATANQGSEATYESGFVIDKFPISRPNLTFSTLTVSNMSPEDSSIYLCSVANLNTEVFFGQGTRLTVV.

This chain links TRBV3-1 with TRBJ1-1; no clear D. This CDR3 region has 15 residues. Germline assignment: CDR1 LGHDT and CDR2 YNNKEL (reference sequence). With 1 base removed from V and 0 bases from J, the gap between germline ends came to 9 bases. In DNA, the CDR3 is TGTGCCAGCAGCCAAGGAGGGCAGATGAACACTGAAGCTTTCTTT. The encoded protein is CASSQGGQMNTEAFF.

The rearrangement uses TRBV5-4 and TRBJ2-7, with 9 bases matching TRBD1. CDR3 length equals 15 residues. CDR1 and CDR2 (germline): SGHNT, YYREEE (reference sequence). V trimming: 5 bases; J trimming: 2 bases; junction bases outside the gene matches: 8. CDR3 protein: CASSQGGTGTYEQYF. The CDR3 nucleotides are TGTGCCAGCAGTCAAGGTGGGACAGGGACCTACGAGCAGTACTTC.

The chain employs TRBV5-4 and TRBJ1-4, with unresolved D. Trimming removed 0 bases at V and 0 bases at J, with 9 bases between. CDR1 is SGHNT, CDR2 YYREEE, per germline (reference sequence). The CDR3 extends over 16 amino acids. CDR3 amino acids: CASSLGFTATNEKLFF. CDR3 sequence (DNA): TGTGCCAGCAGCTTGGGATTCACTGCAACTAATGAAAAACTGTTTTTT.

The chain uses TRBV6-2 or TRBV6-3 and TRBJ1-1, with a possible D match to TRBD1 (6 bases). Germline V gene sequence: CDR1 MNHEY, CDR2 SVGEGT. V was clipped by 4 bases and J by 1 base, with 22 bases between them. CDR3 length: 18 amino acids. The CDR3 sequence is CASSFRTGRRKQNTEAFF. Written as DNA, the CDR3 is TGTGCCAGCAGTTTCAGAACAGGGAGAAGGAAACAGAACACTGAAGCTTTCTTT.

This chain connects TRBV27 to TRBJ2-1; perhaps TRBD2 as D (6 bases). CDR3 size: 12 residues. CDR1 MNHEY and CDR2 SMNVEV come from the germline V gene (reference sequence). The ends were cut back, 6 bases at V and 4 bases at J, with 7 bases in the middle. The CDR3 nucleotides are TGTGCCAGCAGGGGGGGTTACAATGAGCAGTTCTTC. Translating it yields CASRGGYNEQFF.

The V and J genes are TRBV29-1 and TRBJ1-1; D remains unclear. The CDR3 loop spans 13 amino acids. Deletions cut 0 bases from V and 1 base from J, with 6 bases between. The germline CDR1 and CDR2 sequences are SQVTM and ANQGSEA. DNA for the CDR3: TGCAGCGTTGAAGAGGGAACGAACACTGAAGCTTTCTTT. It yields the protein CSVEEGTNTEAFF.

The gene calls are TRBV9 and TRBJ2-3; D unclear. Germline CDR1 SGDLS, CDR2 YYNGEE. The CDR3 has 12 amino acids. V dropped 6 bases and J dropped 6 bases, with 11 bases sitting between them. The CDR3 spells CASTHRVDTQYF. Written as DNA, the CDR3 is TGTGCCAGCACACATAGGGTCGATACGCAGTATTTT.

The chain links TRBV3-1 to TRBJ2-3; D gene unclear. From germline, CDR1 is LGHDT and CDR2 YNNKEL (reference sequence). The V end was cut by 0 bases, the J end by 6 bases, with 16 bases between. This CDR3 has 16 amino acids. CDR3 nucleotide sequence: TGTGCCAGCAGCCAAGATCGCCCGGTGGGTCTGGATACGCAGTATTTT. It encodes CASSQDRPVGLDTQYF.

V and J are TRBV4-1 and TRBJ2-3; 7 bases are a match to TRBD2. In germline, CDR1 is MGHRA, CDR2 YSYEKL. The CDR3 spans 17 residues. V dropped 2 bases and J dropped 1; count of bases not matched to a gene: 9. The CDR3 loop reads CASSQFPTSRGTDTQYF. CDR3 DNA: TGCGCCAGCAGCCAATTTCCGACTAGCCGAGGCACAGATACGCAGTATTTT.

This clonotype was observed a single time. This CDR3 is CASSVRDSLTDTQYF. The CDR3 nucleotides are TGTGCCAGCAGTGTCCGGGACTCCCTCACAGATACGCAGTATTTT. This rearrangement joins TRBV2 to TRBJ2-3, with a tentative D call TRBD2 (6 bases). The CDR3 has 15 residues. V gave up 4 bases and J gave up 2 bases, with 13 bases separating them. The germline gives CDR1 SNHLY, CDR2 FYNNEI.

The genes are TRBV11-2 and TRBJ2-3, with 12 bases aligning to TRBD2. With 3 bases clipped from V and 6 bases from J, the junction kept 7 bases outside the gene matches. This CDR3 is 16 amino acids long. CDR1 is SGHAT and CDR2 is FQNNGV in the germline V gene. The CDR3 reads CASSFPTSGGSDTQYF. For the CDR3, the DNA is TGTGCCAGCAGCTTCCCGACTAGCGGGGGATCGGATACGCAGTATTTT.

This clonotype appeared a single time. CDR3 amino acids: CASSPHRLGSYEQYF. The CDR3 DNA reads TGTGCCAGCAGCCCACACCGCCTAGGCTCCTACGAGCAGTACTTC. The chain has TRBV7-8 and TRBJ2-7; D is unresolved. This CDR3 is 15 amino acids long. Germline values: CDR1 SGHVS, CDR2 FQNEAQ. The V and J ends lost 5 bases and 0 bases respectively, with 14 bases between them. The variable domain in full, completed from reference TRBV7-8 and TRBJ2-7, reads GAGVSQSPRYKVAKRGQDVALRCDPISGHVSLFWYQQALGQGPEFLTYFQNEAQLDKSGLPSDRFFAERPEGSVSTLKIQRTQQEDSAVYLCASSPHRLGSYEQYFGPGTRLTVT.

The V and J genes are TRBV13 and TRBJ2-7; D not certain. The germline V gene encodes CDR1 PRHDT and CDR2 FYEKMQ (reference sequence). The CDR3 is 15 residues long. Deletions cut 2 bases from V and 3 bases from J, with 14 bases between. The CDR3 sequence: CASSLPPGLHYEQYF. The CDR3 DNA reads as TGTGCCAGCAGCTTACCCCCCGGCCTACACTACGAGCAGTACTTC.

A single count supports this clonotype. The CDR3 coding sequence is TGTGCCAGCAGTTCGACCGGACTGTACCATGAGCAGTTCTTC. As protein: CASSSTGLYHEQFF. The rearrangement joins TRBV6-2 or TRBV6-3 to TRBJ2-1, with a possible D match to TRBD2 (5 bases). Germline values: CDR1 MNHEY, CDR2 SVGEGT. V dropped 4 bases and J dropped 8 bases, with 15 bases sitting between them. This CDR3 has 14 amino acids.

CDR3 DNA sequence: TGTGCCTGGAGTCCGTCTCGCAACACTGAAGCTTTCTTT. Its protein product is CAWSPSRNTEAFF. The chain uses TRBV30 and TRBJ1-1; no reliable D call. CDR3 length: 13 residues. CDR1 is GTSNPN, CDR2 SVGIG, per germline (reference sequence). The V end was cut by 2 bases, the J end by 2 bases, with 9 bases between.

The chain carries TRBV6-2 or TRBV6-3 and TRBJ2-2; unclear D gene. Trimming removed 4 bases from V and 6 bases from J, with 9 bases in between. Germline-derived CDR1 and CDR2 are MNHEY and SVGEGT. The CDR3 loop spans 13 amino acids. CDR3 coding DNA: TGTGCCAGCAGTTCCCTAAACCCCGGGGAGCTGTTTTTT. The encoded protein is CASSSLNPGELFF.

V is TRBV6-2 or TRBV6-3 and J is TRBJ2-7; no clear D. In germline, CDR1 is MNHEY, CDR2 SVGEGT. CDR3 size: 14 residues. Between the trimmed V and J ends, which lost 2 bases and 0 bases, there was a span of 8 bases. The chain's CDR3 is CASSYPESSYEQYF. CDR3 DNA sequence: TGTGCCAGCAGTTACCCCGAGAGCTCCTACGAGCAGTACTTC.

The chain joins TRBV29-1 to TRBJ2-3; perhaps TRBD2 as D (5 bases). In germline, CDR1 is SQVTM, CDR2 ANQGSEA. The V end was cut by 6 bases, the J end by 1 base, with 11 bases between. This CDR3 region has 13 residues. CDR3 sequence: CSVDKGGTDTQYF. The CDR3 nucleotides read TGCAGCGTAGATAAGGGAGGCACAGATACGCAGTATTTT.